The 30 T cell receptor beta chains below were found in one sample sequenced in a study of blood T cell repertoires in COVID-19. The method was immunoSEQ multiplex PCR; TCRdb's version includes in-frame clones alone and lacks a portion of them. The sample comprises 250,000 to 350,000 clones, approximately 91% of which are singletons, and 9.4% rests with the top ten. Source material: peripheral blood. The receptors originated from a man aged 18 to 30 with active or convalescent COVID-19.

V gene TRBV18 combines with J gene TRBJ1-4; D is perhaps TRBD1 (5 bases). CDR3 length: 14 residues. In germline, CDR1 is KGHSH, CDR2 LQKENI. The V and J ends lost 6 bases and 7 bases respectively, with 15 bases between them. For the CDR3, the DNA is TGTGCCAGCTCCCCGTCGGGGGATACTGAAAAACTGTTTTTT. This codes for CASSPSGDTEKLFF. The variable domain in full, with the rest retrieved from reference TRBV18 and TRBJ1-4, is NAGVMQNPRHLVRRRGQEARLRCSPMKGHSHVYWYRQLPEEGLKFMVYLQKENIIDESGMPKERFSAEFPKEGPSILRIQQVVRGDSAAYFCASSPSGDTEKLFFGSGTQLSVL.

This chain joins TRBV6-5 and TRBJ2-1, with D perhaps TRBD1 (5 bases). CDR3 length equals 15 residues. The V and J ends lost 2 bases and 5 bases respectively, with 13 bases between them. Looked up from germline, CDR1 is MNHEY and CDR2 is SVGAGI. The CDR3 loop is CASSYDRRKDNEQFF. DNA of the CDR3: TGTGCCAGCAGTTACGACAGAAGAAAAGACAATGAGCAGTTCTTC.

The V gene is TRBV4-2, the J gene TRBJ2-7, with 7 nucleotides matching TRBD2. The V gene end was trimmed by 0 bases and the J gene end by 6 bases; junction bases not matched to a gene: 11. The CDR3 runs 16 residues. Germline V gene sequence: CDR1 LGHNA, CDR2 YNFKEQ. CDR3 DNA sequence: TGTGCCAGCAGCCAAGATTCGGCGGGGGTCCGGGGCGAGCAGTACTTC. This codes for CASSQDSAGVRGEQYF.

The rearrangement joins TRBV6-6 to TRBJ2-7, with a possible D match to TRBD1 (6 bases). V lost 6 bases to trimming and J lost 6 bases, with 15 bases between them. Germline CDR1 and CDR2: MNHNY and SVGAGI (reference sequence). This CDR3 is built from 13 residues. The CDR3 is CASSLGAGGEQYF. The CDR3 nucleotides read TGTGCCAGCAGCCTGGGGGCAGGCGGCGAGCAGTACTTC.

The chain uses TRBV5-4 and TRBJ2-1; 8 nucleotides align to TRBD2. CDR1 and CDR2 (germline): SGHNT, YYREEE (reference sequence). The CDR3 covers 15 residues. The trim removed 4 bases at V and 5 bases at J, leaving 8 bases unmatched. For the CDR3, the DNA is TGTGCCAGCAGCCCCGGGGGGGGAGGGAACAATGAGCAGTTCTTC. This translates into CASSPGGGGNNEQFF.

V usage is TRBV11-2 and J usage is TRBJ2-3; TRBD2 is a possible D gene (7 bases). Germline lookup yields CDR1 SGHAT and CDR2 FQNNGV. V shed 0 bases and J shed 4 bases, with 23 bases lying between them. The CDR3 is 19 residues long. CDR3 sequence: CASSLDRLGGPGQADTQYF. The CDR3 nucleotides are TGTGCCAGCAGCTTAGATCGGTTGGGGGGGCCCGGTCAGGCAGATACGCAGTATTTT.

This rearrangement joins TRBV7-9 to TRBJ2-7; D is perhaps TRBD1 (7 bases). The CDR3 is 16 residues long. V lost 5 bases to trimming and J lost 3 bases, with 20 bases between them. Germline V gene lookup returns CDR1 SEHNR and CDR2 FQNEAQ (reference sequence). The CDR3 is CASSLRRGQTVYEQYF. DNA for the CDR3: TGTGCCAGCAGCCTCAGGCGGGGACAGACTGTCTACGAGCAGTACTTC.

V usage is TRBV12-5 and J usage is TRBJ1-1, with a weak D call TRBD1 (6 bases). Germline CDR1 is LGHNT and CDR2 is FRNRAP. V was cut by 5 bases and J by 1 base, with 11 bases left in between. The CDR3 sequence is 14 residues long. CDR3 DNA: TGTGCTAGTGGTATGACAGGCCCGAACACTGAAGCTTTCTTT. Translating it yields CASGMTGPNTEAFF.

The chain carries TRBV10-3 and TRBJ1-1, with a tentative D call TRBD1 (6 bases). Trimming took off 0 bases at V and 7 bases at J, with 18 bases between the two ends. The CDR3 has 16 amino acids. Germline V gene lookup returns CDR1 ENHRY and CDR2 SYGVKD. In nucleotides, the CDR3 is TGTGCCATCAGTGAGTCGATACGCAGGGGCGATGGTGAAGCTTTCTTT. Its protein product is CAISESIRRGDGEAFF.

The V and J genes are TRBV7-2 and TRBJ2-3; the match to TRBD2 covers 10 bases. V shed 5 bases, J shed 2 bases, and the junction held 10 bases outside the gene matches. The CDR3 runs to 17 residues. Germline CDR1 is SGHTA and CDR2 is FQGNSA. The CDR3 coding sequence is TGTGCCAGCAGCCCCGGGCGGGGACTAGCGTACACAGATACGCAGTATTTT. Protein sequence: CASSPGRGLAYTDTQYF.

This rearrangement joins TRBV10-3 to TRBJ2-6; 8 bases align to TRBD1. The CDR3 runs to 17 residues. V shed 6 bases, J shed 2 bases, and the junction held 9 bases outside the gene matches. Germline lookup yields CDR1 ENHRY and CDR2 SYGVKD. Here the CDR3 DNA reads TGTGCCATCAGCCGGACAGGGTTGCAAACTGGGGCCAACGTCCTGACTTTC. This codes for CAISRTGLQTGANVLTF.

The genes are TRBV5-1 and TRBJ1-1; 9 bases fit TRBD1. The trim removed 4 bases at V and 5 bases at J, leaving 6 bases unmatched. The V gene's germline CDR1 is SGHRS and CDR2 YFSETQ. The CDR3 spans 14 residues. CDR3 sequence: CASSGDRVWTEAFF. As DNA, the CDR3 is TGCGCCAGCAGCGGGGACAGGGTATGGACTGAAGCTTTCTTT.

The chain is built from TRBV6-5 and TRBJ1-1; possibly TRBD1 for D (5 bases). Trimming removed 5 bases at V and 2 bases at J, with 15 bases between. CDR3 length: 15 residues. CDR1 MNHEY and CDR2 SVGAGI come from the germline V gene. The CDR3 sequence is CASSSGGTANTEAFF. CDR3 in DNA: TGTGCCAGCAGTAGCGGCGGGACGGCTAACACTGAAGCTTTCTTT.

The rearrangement links TRBV5-1 to TRBJ2-1, with a tentative D call TRBD1 (6 bases). CDR3 length: 15 amino acids. Germline assignment: CDR1 SGHRS and CDR2 YFSETQ. V lost 0 bases, J lost 2 bases, and 9 bases lay in between. The CDR3: CASSLAGGAYNEQFF. The CDR3 nucleotides are TGCGCCAGCAGCTTGGCTGGGGGCGCCTACAATGAGCAGTTCTTC.

This clone was seen only a few times. Other DNA variants within this sample encode the same CDR3. The chain couples TRBV6-4 to TRBJ2-3, with 12 bases aligning to TRBD2. The trim removed 4 bases at V and 4 bases at J, leaving 0 bases unmatched. This CDR3 contains 14 residues. Looked up from germline, CDR1 is MRHNA and CDR2 is SNTAGT. The CDR3: CASSASGGADTQYF. CDR3 DNA: TGTGCCAGCAGTGCTAGCGGGGGGGCAGATACGCAGTATTTT.

The rearrangement joins TRBV19 to TRBJ2-5; TRBD1 agrees at 10 bases. With V trimmed by 3 bases and J by 4 bases, 5 bases remained unmatched. The CDR3 has 15 amino acids. In germline, CDR1 is LNHDA, CDR2 SQIVND (reference sequence). In nucleotides, the CDR3 is TGTGCCAGTAGTATGGGGACAGGGGACCGAGAGACCCAGTACTTC. As protein: CASSMGTGDRETQYF.

This clone was picked up many times. The chain recombines TRBV9 with TRBJ1-6, with 11 bases aligning to TRBD1. CDR1 and CDR2 from the germline V gene are SGDLS and YYNGEE. V trimming: 5 bases; J trimming: 9 bases; junction bases outside the gene matches: 4. CDR3 length equals 14 residues. The CDR3 DNA sequence: TGTGCCAGCAGTGGACAGGGGGCTGGTTCACCCCTCCACTTT. Residues: CASSGQGAGSPLHF.

V usage is TRBV2 and J usage is TRBJ1-1, with a weak D call TRBD1 (5 bases). This CDR3 is built from 14 residues. V lost 6 bases and J 4 bases, leaving 15 bases between the germline ends. The germline V gene has CDR1 SNHLY and CDR2 FYNNEI. The DNA of the CDR3 is TGTGCCAGCAGCGTTATTGGGGGGGGCACTGAAGCTTTCTTT. Protein: CASSVIGGGTEAFF.

As for this clone: Because the CDR3's place on the DNA is in doubt, the DNA is left out and the CDR3 is given as listed by TCRdb. This chain joins TRBV28 and TRBJ1-2; TRBD1 is the table's D call, not checked against the DNA. Per the germline V gene, CDR1 is MDHEN and CDR2 is SYDVKM. Including both end residues, the CDR3 is 14 amino acids long. The CDR3 sequence: CASSLHQQGFGYTF.

The rearrangement links TRBV10-2 to TRBJ2-4; 10 bases line up with TRBD2. CDR3 length: 18 amino acids. Unmatched junction bases numbered 18, after V lost 4 bases and J lost 9 bases. Germline assignment: CDR1 WSHSY and CDR2 SAAADI. CDR3 amino acids: CASSVYDIAGGGSVIQYF. As DNA, the CDR3 is TGCGCCAGCAGTGTTTATGATATAGCGGGGGGAGGATCAGTCATTCAGTACTTC.

V gene TRBV5-3 combines with J gene TRBJ2-6, with 8 bases fitting TRBD1. TRBV5-3 is placed among ORFs of uncertain function. V gave up 5 bases and J gave up 1 base; unmatched junction bases: 8. The CDR3 consists of 17 residues. The CDR3 DNA is TGTGCCAGAAGTACGGGACAGGATAAATCTGGGGCCAACGTCCTGACTTTC. Residues: CARSTGQDKSGANVLTF.

The chain couples TRBV9 to TRBJ2-7, with D possibly matching TRBD2 (6 bases). The CDR3 runs 13 residues. Trimming took off 4 bases at V and 4 bases at J, with 12 bases between the two ends. Germline assignment: CDR1 SGDLS and CDR2 YYNGEE. The CDR3 region has the DNA TGTGCCAGCAGCCCCTGGGGGGATTACGAGCAGTACTTC. Amino acid sequence: CASSPWGDYEQYF.

The chain carries TRBV7-8 and TRBJ1-5; 11 bases agree with TRBD1. Germline CDR1 SGHVS, CDR2 FQNEAQ. The CDR3 length is 13 residues. The V segment lost 7 bases and the J segment 6 bases; nucleotides outside the gene matches: 2. CDR3 sequence: CASTGTGGQPQHF. As DNA, the CDR3 is TGTGCCAGCACCGGGACAGGGGGTCAGCCCCAGCATTTT.

The chain carries TRBV7-3 and TRBJ1-2; TRBD1 aligns across 12 bases. Germline V gene lookup returns CDR1 SGHTA and CDR2 FQGTGA. The CDR3 runs to 13 residues. With 6 bases clipped from V and 7 bases from J, the junction kept 3 bases outside the gene matches. The CDR3 reads CASSLGQGAGYTF. As DNA, the CDR3 is TGTGCCAGCAGTTTGGGACAGGGGGCTGGCTACACCTTC.

The rearrangement joins TRBV11-2 to TRBJ1-6; 7 nucleotides agree with TRBD1. The CDR3 spans 16 residues. The ends lost 1 base at V and 9 bases at J; junction bases unmatched: 9. CDR1 and CDR2 (germline): SGHAT, FQNNGV. This CDR3 is CASSLGTGARSSPLHF. In nucleotides, the CDR3 is TGTGCCAGCAGCTTAGGCACAGGGGCGCGGAGTTCACCCCTCCACTTT.

J is TRBJ1-2 and V is TRBV7-2; weak D call: TRBD1 (6 bases). This CDR3 is built from 15 residues. V dropped 5 bases and J dropped 5 bases, with 18 bases sitting between them. Germline V gene sequence: CDR1 SGHTA, CDR2 FQGNSA. The CDR3, as DNA: TGTGCCAGCAGCCCACGGGACACGCCGGGGTATGGCTACACCTTC. Its translation is CASSPRDTPGYGYTF.

The chain has TRBV24-1 and TRBJ2-2, with D unresolved. Germline-derived CDR1 and CDR2 are KGHDR and SFDVKD. Trimming cost V 9 bases and J 3 bases, with 4 bases left between them. CDR3 length equals 11 residues. DNA of the CDR3: TGTGCCACCCCTGACACCGGGGAGCTGTTTTTT. Translated, it gives CATPDTGELFF.

The V call is TRBV27, the J call TRBJ2-6; TRBD1 matches 7 bases. Trimming at V came to 1 base and at J to 0 bases, leaving 3 bases not matched to a gene. CDR3 length: 17 amino acids. CDR1 and CDR2 from the germline V gene are MNHEY and SMNVEV (reference sequence). CDR3 protein: CASSLWTGGSGANVLTF. CDR3 bases: TGTGCCAGCAGTTTATGGACAGGAGGCTCTGGGGCCAACGTCCTGACTTTC.

V and J are TRBV27 and TRBJ2-7; D perhaps matches TRBD1 (8 bases). Deletions cut 6 bases from V and 5 bases from J, with 14 bases between. This CDR3 contains 13 residues. In germline, CDR1 is MNHEY, CDR2 SMNVEV (reference sequence). The CDR3 spells CASSRTGRDEQYF. The DNA of the CDR3 is TGTGCCAGCAGCAGGACAGGGAGGGACGAGCAGTACTTC.

The chain is built from TRBV2 and TRBJ1-2, with 10 bases identical to TRBD1. V was pared by 1 base and J by 4 bases, with 3 bases of the junction left unmatched. CDR3 size: 15 residues. The germline gives CDR1 SNHLY, CDR2 FYNNEI. The CDR3 coding sequence is TGTGCCAGCAGTGAAGGACAGGGGGCCGGCTATGGCTACACCTTC. Amino acid sequence: CASSEGQGAGYGYTF.